Described below is a single T cell receptor beta chain sequence and its context. Its target antigen remains unknown. No much larger clone exists at a distance of one base, and base qualities are not known. The entry originates in a study of cytomegalovirus exposure and HLA in healthy donors (dated by TCRdb to about 2017). Regarding the research as a whole: In an earlier analysis of around 540 of the donors, 276 Gb of sequence data and 117 million unique TCR beta sequences from approximately 180 million T cells were reported. An early release that covered about 640 HLA-typed donors contained about 290 gigabases of sequencing data and approximately 85 million unique TCR sequences. Of the 300 to 450 genotyped donors, over 70% fell in the genetic ancestry cluster associated with self-reported Caucasian donors. The study aimed to test whether cataloging public T cell receptors could reveal signatures of past pathogen exposure. The T cell repertoires of under 750 subjects were profiled by immunosequencing and related to cytomegalovirus serostatus. A separate validation cohort of over a hundred different subjects was used in addition to the 666-subject first cohort. The study combined high-throughput TCR immunosequencing, statistical association of individual TCRs with disease status, and machine learning to predict cytomegalovirus infection status. A later analysis re-analyzed previously published TCR beta repertoires from roughly 630 donors and added high-resolution HLA genotyping to study TCR occurrence patterns. In the later analysis, no new phenotypic data were used to find candidate immune exposures; instead, reliance was placed on TCR beta sequences and their occurrence across donors. An earlier analysis of several hundred of the donors used high-throughput TCR beta sequencing to judge whether each TCR beta V gene segment behaved as functional or pseudogenic. Donor age, sex, ethnicity and CMV serostatus were compiled alongside the repertoire data. A later genetic analysis took genome-wide SNP genotypes for about three fifths of the roughly 700 donors and used that subset as a discovery cohort. Every repertoire in the discovery cohort had been generated on one and the same sequencing platform. Both class I and class II loci were covered by HLA typing, at four-digit resolution. Typing coverage differed by locus: A, B, C, DRB1 and DQB1 were typed in roughly 620-640 donors, DQA1 in 500 to 550, DPA1 in 600 to 610, and DPB1 in around 440. Five DR-DQ haplotypes were treated as single units for association and clustering because of strong linkage in the cohort. On average, around 200,000 unique TCR beta nucleotide sequences were sequenced per donor among fewer than 500 genotyped donors of the cohort, with 15% to 20% of those sequences being non-productive. Broader findings and caveats from the paper: A further reported finding was that TCR beta sequences accurately predicted the HLA-A and HLA-B alleles for most subjects in the first cohort. In vitro tests confirmed that a few of the cytomegalovirus-associated TCR beta chains recognize cytomegalovirus antigens. This cohort had only TCR beta chains sequenced, and the lack of alpha or paired-chain data limited which features could be detected. Linkage disequilibrium might explain the correlated functional status among segregating V segments, but an unknown experimental factor could not be excluded. Because counts were too low, seventeen rarely observed V segments, including chromosome 9 orphons, were left out of the earlier analysis of about 500 of the donors. A later analysis found that HLA-associated TCR beta chains were more clonally expanded and had lower generation probabilities than equally common non-associated chains. Cytomegalovirus status was reported to be diagnosed by the classifier with high specificity and sensitivity in both the original and validation cohorts. An earlier analysis of around 540 of the donors showed that most TCR beta V segments appeared in productive rearrangements either about 87% or about 30% of the time, which broadly matched IMGT annotations. In a later genetic analysis, fewer N-insertions in productive TCRs were reported among donors in an Asian-associated ancestry cluster than the roughly 640-donor mean. According to a later analysis, TCR association rates differed among HLA loci, with DRB1 alleles showing the most associated TCRs and HLA-C alleles showing the fewest. A cluster of highly shared sequence variants was judged likely to be a technical artifact of the sequencing pipeline. When HLA alleles, especially DR and DQ, strongly co-occurred, attributing TCR associations to individual alleles was difficult. For the cohort, immune exposure information was limited to CMV serostatus. A later analysis found that most CMV-associated TCR beta chains appeared HLA-restricted, with HLA associations seemingly driven largely by CMV exposure. HLA typing was unavailable for some donors at each locus, so association tests used only the typed subset. It was suggested by the authors that the approach could potentially be generalized to other disease states and immunological phenotypes. Roughly uniform sequencing depth across donors was assumed in presence/absence analyses, although this assumption may not hold. The study gave a list of some 150 TCR beta chains associated with cytomegalovirus. In a later analysis, several top co-occurrence clusters were reported to appear linked to parvovirus B19, influenza, CMV and Epstein-Barr virus. Most TCR sequences were seen in very few donors, while some public TCRs were found in many individuals. Specific HLA alleles were associated with roughly 16,000 TCR beta sequences at a false discovery rate of 0.05 in a later analysis. V-gene and J-gene trimming of TCR beta chains was associated with a missense DCLRE1C variant in a later genetic analysis, and the association was replicated in an independent cohort. Some IMGT-functional V segments, including TRBV6-2 and TRBV6-3, could not be told apart with the 87-base-pair reads, so those segments were excluded.

In total, around 600 healthy bone marrow donors made up the cohort. At the time of sampling, all cohort members were nominally healthy, though unrecorded immune exposures were likely present. The donor tested CMV seronegative, placing the donor among the approximately 400 seronegative members of the cohort. A peripheral blood sample was provided by each donor, and peripheral blood mononuclear cells were used for TCR beta sequencing. The Qiagen DNeasy Blood Extraction Kit was used to extract genomic DNA from the blood cell samples. Preparation of the library involved the immunoSEQ multiplex PCR assay. For the multiplex PCR, a mixture combining 60 forward primers for TCR Vbeta segments and 13 reverse primers for TCR Jbeta segments was used. A multiplex PCR assay on genomic DNA amplified the CDR3 region of rearranged TCR beta genes. The Illumina HiSeq System was used to sequence the amplified TCR beta libraries as 87-base-pair reads. On the authors' methods: A later analysis counted 65 million to 90 million unique TCR beta chains across the 666 repertoires, and 9.5 million to 11 million of these chains were shared by at least two donors. Raw reads were error-corrected and collapsed into unique sequences by a nearest-neighbor algorithm in which closely related sequences were merged to remove PCR and sequencing errors. Alignment of CDR3 sequences to IMGT reference sequences was used to assign V, D and J gene segments. For a sequence to be retained, a match of at least six nucleotides was required to both a V gene segment and a J gene segment. Rearrangements were called productive when the CDR3 lacked stop codons and stayed in frame with V and J; all others were non-productive. Following IMGT convention, CDR3 was defined as the stretch from the second conserved V-encoded cysteine to the conserved J-encoded phenylalanine. The earlier analysis of about 640 of the donors excluded any sequence lacking an unambiguous match to a single V gene segment. In an earlier analysis of around 600 of the donors, V segments were called functional above 56.7% productive rearrangements and were called segregating when the between-donor standard deviation exceeded 5%. A statistical classification framework was developed to diagnose cytomegalovirus status using the catalog of TCR beta chain sequences. In a later analysis, TCR nucleotide sequences were compared against IMGT/GENE-DB human TR gene sequences so that V and J genes could be assigned. In a later analysis, CDR3 sequences and most-parsimonious VDJ recombination scenarios were assigned using the TCRdist pipeline. In a later analysis, each TCR beta chain was defined by its CDR3 amino acid sequence together with its V-gene family, and reads without a unique V-gene family were excluded. A later analysis removed several hundred highly shared, low-generation-probability nucleotide sequences to deal with suspected cross-contamination and a sequencing artifact. In a later analysis, a clonal expansion index was calculated for each public chain from normalized within-repertoire ranks of inferred template counts. A later analysis computed generation probabilities with a VDJ recombination model fitted to out-of-frame rearrangements, and checked the results against IGoR. In a later analysis, hypergeometric tests were used to score TCR-TCR, TCR-HLA and TCR-CMV co-occurrence, with a repertoire-size bias correction applied to TCR pairs. In a later analysis, false discovery rates were estimated by permuting HLA or CMV assignments 20 times. A later analysis grouped co-occurring TCRs with DBSCAN, adding TCRdist sequence similarity when clustering within HLA-allele-positive subsets. Repertoires with fewer than 30,000 or more than 120,000 public chains, plus five repertoires with anomalous nucleotide sharing, were excluded from co-occurrence clustering. The table comes from immuneACCESS by way of TCRdb, which keeps in-frame sequences with V and J called. Part of the clones is missing from these tables; in studies checked, under half for an unresolved V gene and the rest for unknown reasons. For V, J and clone size, that table is used; D and trimming come from the DNA. Recorded for this sample are about 150,000 clones; over 80% of them occurred a single time. The ten largest make up approximately 2.2% of the sample.

The CDR3, from cysteine to phenylalanine, totals 14 residues. This entry keeps only the CDR3 DNA: 42 bases, framed from base 1. Based on the germline V gene, the CDR1 and CDR2 sequences are MNHNS and SASEGT. Deletion took 5 bases off V and 9 bases off J, with a span of 17 bases between the germline ends. The sequenced sample was PBMCs. The receptor chain draws on TRBV6-1 and TRBJ2-1; TRBD1 might be the D gene, on 5 matching bases. The TCR comes from a male donor in good health and CMV-seronegative. The CDR3 region: CASSKGWAQGEQFF. At the DNA level, the sequence is TGTGCCAGCAGTAAGGGGTGGGCGCAGGGTGAGCAGTTCTTC.